The rows below give T cell receptor beta chains drawn from one sample of a study of patients and donors after allogeneic stem cell transplantation. MiXCR was run by TCRdb on the RT-PCR reads, yielding one entry per CDR3 protein. The sample yields approximately 140,000 distinct CDR3 sequences, about a third seen once. Sequencing input: blood, either unsorted or a sorted T cell fraction (not recorded which). The receptors stem from a human donor who was either an allogeneic HSCT recipient or a stem cell or donor lymphocyte infusion donor (not recorded which). It is not recorded whose cells these are; they may come from a transplant donor. The CDR3 runs from the conserved cysteine through the conserved F or W. Each record gives: clone size, V gene, CDR3 length, J gene, CDR3 protein. Only some rows state a clone size, as once, few, many or a class for expanded clones.

>NA|TRBV12-3/TRBV12-4|17|TRBJ1-2
CASSLAPTGAGDKGYTF
>few|TRBV9|15|TRBJ2-1
CASSVVSGGANEQFF
>few|TRBV7-9|15|TRBJ1-1
CASSLAGWAGEGKAF
>many|TRBV12-3/TRBV12-4|15|TRBJ1-4
CASSSTGATNEKLFF
>few|TRBV29-1|10|TRBJ1-1
CSAGDTEAFF
>NA|TRBV6-1|16|TRBJ1-6
CASSAGTGAQNSPLHF
>NA|TRBV27|17|TRBJ2-1
CASSPSTIFVRENEQFF
>NA|TRBV27|15|TRBJ2-7
CASSSPGQGYYEQYF
>NA|TRBV7-9|14|TRBJ1-3
CASRAPGPGNTIYF
>NA|TRBV5-1|16|TRBJ2-5
CASSWQTSGGKETQYF
>NA|TRBV9|15|TRBJ1-2
CASSVGVQGNYGYTF
>NA|TRBV7-2|12|TRBJ2-2
CASSKLTGELFF
>NA|TRBV3-1|13|TRBJ2-5
CASSQQGRETQYF
>NA|TRBV7-3|14|TRBJ2-2
CASSNGGYTGELFF
>NA|TRBV9|14|TRBJ1-6
CASSLGQGYSPLHF
>few|TRBV6-1|13|TRBJ1-1
CASNPGPNTEAFF
>few|TRBV12-3/TRBV12-4|14|TRBJ1-2
CASSLVGMGYGYTF
>few|TRBV6-1|13|TRBJ1-1
CASSELRGTEAFF
>NA|TRBV20-1|16|TRBJ2-1
CSAYVPLAGEYNEQFF
>NA|TRBV5-1|16|TRBJ2-2
CASSSTVAAGTGELFF
>NA|TRBV5-1|13|TRBJ1-1
CASGRQGGTEAFF
>NA|TRBV10-2|13|TRBJ1-1
CARSDTTTTEAFF
>few|TRBV12-3/TRBV12-4|15|TRBJ1-4
CASSATGTVNEKLFF
>NA|TRBV7-7|16|TRBJ1-5
CASSLGFPHSNQPQHF
>NA|TRBV27|15|TRBJ1-2
CASTLGGQGGYGYTF
>NA|TRBV20-1|17|TRBJ2-1
CSASLGLAGTSYNEQFF
>few|TRBV12-3/TRBV12-4|16|TRBJ2-1
CASSLHLKSSYNEQFF
>few|TRBV5-1|16|TRBJ1-1
CASSSNSGQPNTEAFF
>NA|TRBV12-3/TRBV12-4|14|TRBJ1-1
CASRGTGGAGEAFF
>NA|TRBV10-3|14|TRBJ1-2
CAISESGSDHGYTF
>few|TRBV20-1|14|TRBJ1-5
CSSGFDRPDQPQHF
>few|TRBV5-1|16|TRBJ2-7
CASSLASTGAPYEQYF
>NA|TRBV10-3|13|TRBJ1-1
CAIPMEDNTEAFF
>NA|TRBV5-1|14|TRBJ1-1
CASSPRAGGTEAFF
>NA|TRBV13|13|TRBJ2-2
CASSRGGAGELFF
>few|TRBV20-1|13|TRBJ1-5
CSAPRQGDQPQHF
>NA|TRBV11-3|14|TRBJ2-2
CASSLAGLGGELFF